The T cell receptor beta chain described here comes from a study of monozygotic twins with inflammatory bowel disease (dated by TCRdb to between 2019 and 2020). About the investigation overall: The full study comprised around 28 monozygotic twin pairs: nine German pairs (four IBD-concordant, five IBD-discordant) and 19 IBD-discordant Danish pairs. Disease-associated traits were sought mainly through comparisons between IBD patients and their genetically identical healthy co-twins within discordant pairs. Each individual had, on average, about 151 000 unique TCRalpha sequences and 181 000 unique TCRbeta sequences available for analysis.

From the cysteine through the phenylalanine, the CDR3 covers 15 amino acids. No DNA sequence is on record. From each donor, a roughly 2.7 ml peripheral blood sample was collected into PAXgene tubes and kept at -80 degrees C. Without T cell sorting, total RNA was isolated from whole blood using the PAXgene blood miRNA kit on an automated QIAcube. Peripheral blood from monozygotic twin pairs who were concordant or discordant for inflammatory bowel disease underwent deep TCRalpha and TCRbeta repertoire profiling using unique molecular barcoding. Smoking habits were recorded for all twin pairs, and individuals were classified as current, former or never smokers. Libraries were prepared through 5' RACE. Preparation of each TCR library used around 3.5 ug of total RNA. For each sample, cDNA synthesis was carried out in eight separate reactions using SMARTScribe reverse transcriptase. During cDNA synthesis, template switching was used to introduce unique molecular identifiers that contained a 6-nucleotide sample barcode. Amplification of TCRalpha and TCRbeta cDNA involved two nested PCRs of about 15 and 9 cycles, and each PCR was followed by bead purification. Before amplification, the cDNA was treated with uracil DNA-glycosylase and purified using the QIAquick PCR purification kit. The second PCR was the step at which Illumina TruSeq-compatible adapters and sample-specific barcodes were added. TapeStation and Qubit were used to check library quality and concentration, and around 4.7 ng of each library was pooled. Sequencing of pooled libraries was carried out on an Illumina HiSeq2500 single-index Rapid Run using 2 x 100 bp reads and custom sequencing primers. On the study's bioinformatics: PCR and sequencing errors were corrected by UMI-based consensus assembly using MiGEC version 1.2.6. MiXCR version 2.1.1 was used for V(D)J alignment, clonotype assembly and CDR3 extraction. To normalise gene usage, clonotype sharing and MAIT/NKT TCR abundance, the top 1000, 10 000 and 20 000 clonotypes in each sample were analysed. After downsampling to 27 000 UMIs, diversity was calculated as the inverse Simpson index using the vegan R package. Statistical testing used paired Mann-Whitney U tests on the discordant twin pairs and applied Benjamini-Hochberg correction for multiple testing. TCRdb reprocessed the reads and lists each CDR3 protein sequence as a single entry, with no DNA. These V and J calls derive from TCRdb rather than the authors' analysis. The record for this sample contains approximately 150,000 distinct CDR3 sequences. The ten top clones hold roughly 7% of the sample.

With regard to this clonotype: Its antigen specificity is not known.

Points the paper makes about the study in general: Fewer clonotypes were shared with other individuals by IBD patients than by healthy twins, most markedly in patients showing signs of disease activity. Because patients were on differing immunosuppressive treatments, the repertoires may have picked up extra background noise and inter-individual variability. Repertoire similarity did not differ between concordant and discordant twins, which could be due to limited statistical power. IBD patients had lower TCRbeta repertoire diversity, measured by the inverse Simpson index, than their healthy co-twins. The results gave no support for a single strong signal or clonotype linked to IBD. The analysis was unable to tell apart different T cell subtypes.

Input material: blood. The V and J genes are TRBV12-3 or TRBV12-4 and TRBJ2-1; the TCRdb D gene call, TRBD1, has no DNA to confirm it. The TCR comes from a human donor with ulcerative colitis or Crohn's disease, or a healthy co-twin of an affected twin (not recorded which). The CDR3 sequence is CASSPKEMGVNEQFF.